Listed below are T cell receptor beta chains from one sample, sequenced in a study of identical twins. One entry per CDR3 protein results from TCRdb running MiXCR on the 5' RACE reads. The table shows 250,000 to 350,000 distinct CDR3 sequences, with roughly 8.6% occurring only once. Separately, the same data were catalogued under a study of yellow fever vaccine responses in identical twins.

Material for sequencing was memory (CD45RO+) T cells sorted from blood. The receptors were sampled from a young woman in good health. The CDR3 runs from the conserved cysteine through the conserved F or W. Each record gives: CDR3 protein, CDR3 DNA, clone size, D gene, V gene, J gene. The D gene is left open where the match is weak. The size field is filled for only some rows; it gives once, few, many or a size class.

CDR3: CASSQFGAGLNTEAFF; DNA: TGTGCCAGCAGCCAATTCGGGGCAGGGTTGAACACTGAAGCTTTCTTT; size: NA; D: NA; V: TRBV3-1; J: TRBJ1-1
CDR3: CASSQVASGSGYEQFF; DNA: TGCGCCAGCAGCCAAGTGGCTAGCGGGAGTGGGTATGAGCAGTTCTTC; size: many; D: TRBD2; V: TRBV4-1; J: TRBJ2-1
CDR3: CSASSPLNEQFF; DNA: TGCAGTGCTAGCTCGCCACTCAATGAGCAGTTCTTC; size: many; D: NA; V: TRBV20-1; J: TRBJ2-1
CDR3: CASSQVPGELFF; DNA: TGTGCCAGCAGCCAAGTCCCCGGGGAGCTGTTTTTT; size: NA; D: NA; V: TRBV3-1; J: TRBJ2-2
CDR3: CASSLMTSSGETQYF; DNA: TGTGCCAGCAGCTTAATGACTAGTTCAGGCGAGACCCAGTACTTC; size: few; D: NA; V: TRBV11-2; J: TRBJ2-5
CDR3: CASSDRDGKNIQYF; DNA: TGTGCCAGCAGCGACCGGGACGGCAAAAACATTCAGTACTTC; size: NA; D: NA; V: TRBV9; J: TRBJ2-4
CDR3: CASSYSNQGFGYTF; DNA: TGTGCCAGCAGTTACTCGAACCAGGGGTTTGGCTACACCTTC; size: many; D: NA; V: TRBV6-5; J: TRBJ1-2
CDR3: CATSRRGGGTEAFF; DNA: TGTGCCACCAGCAGACGTGGTGGGGGCACTGAAGCTTTCTTT; size: few; D: NA; V: TRBV15; J: TRBJ1-1
CDR3: CASSMEQGRNEQFF; DNA: TGTGCCAGTAGTATGGAACAGGGGCGTAATGAGCAGTTCTTC; size: few; D: TRBD1; V: TRBV19; J: TRBJ2-1
CDR3: CASSLPKGSTDTQYF; DNA: TGTGCCAGCAGTTTACCTAAGGGTAGCACAGATACGCAGTATTTT; size: many; D: NA; V: TRBV28; J: TRBJ2-3
CDR3: CASSFQQGGNIQYF; DNA: TGTGCCAGCAGCTTCCAACAGGGGGGAAACATTCAGTACTTC; size: NA; D: TRBD1; V: TRBV5-6; J: TRBJ2-4
CDR3: CATQPTGNTDTQYF; DNA: TGTGCCACCCAACCTACAGGAAACACAGATACGCAGTATTTT; size: NA; D: NA; V: TRBV6-1; J: TRBJ2-3
CDR3: CASLGANTEAFF; DNA: TGTGCCAGCCTTGGGGCGAACACTGAAGCTTTCTTT; size: few; D: NA; V: TRBV7-9; J: TRBJ1-1
CDR3: CATTTLGNEQFF; DNA: TGTGCCACCACCACCCTAGGGAATGAGCAGTTCTTC; size: many; D: NA; V: TRBV15; J: TRBJ2-1
CDR3: CSARAEREGLETQYF; DNA: TGCAGTGCTAGAGCTGAGCGGGAGGGCTTGGAGACCCAGTACTTC; size: many; D: TRBD2; V: TRBV20-1; J: TRBJ2-5